This T cell receptor beta chain was documented in a study of cytomegalovirus exposure and HLA in healthy donors. Findings of the study overall: For most TCR sequences rarity was the rule, although some public TCRs occurred in many donors. Cytomegalovirus-associated status was assigned to 164 TCR beta chains.

With respect to this clone: Its target is not known.

Primers included in the PCR were 60 Vbeta and 13 Jbeta primers. Measured with immunoSEQ multiplex PCR; TCRdb has only the in-frame clones, and not every one. The sample contains 130,000 to 150,000 clones, around 83% of which appear only once. Sequenced: PBMCs. The clonotype originates from a man aged 40-55 years in good health and CMV-seropositive.

CDR3 bases: TGTGCCATCAGACAGGGTGGGGCCCAAGAGACCCAGTACTTC. Its translation is CAIRQGGAQETQYF. The V call is TRBV10-3, the J call TRBJ2-5; D possibly corresponds to TRBD1 (6 bases). The germline V and J ends were trimmed by 6 bases and 1 base, with 12 bases remaining between them. The germline V gene encodes CDR1 ENHRY and CDR2 SYGVKD. The CDR3 consists of 14 residues.